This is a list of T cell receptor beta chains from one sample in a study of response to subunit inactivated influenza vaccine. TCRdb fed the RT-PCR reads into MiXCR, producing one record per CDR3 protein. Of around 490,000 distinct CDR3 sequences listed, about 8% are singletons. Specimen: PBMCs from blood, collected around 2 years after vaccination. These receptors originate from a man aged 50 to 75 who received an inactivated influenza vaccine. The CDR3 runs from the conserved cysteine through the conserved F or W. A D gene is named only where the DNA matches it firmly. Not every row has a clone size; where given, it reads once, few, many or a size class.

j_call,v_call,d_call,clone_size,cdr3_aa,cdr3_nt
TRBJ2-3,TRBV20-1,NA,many,CSARTEDTQYF,TGCAGTGCTAGGACAGAGGATACGCAGTATTTT
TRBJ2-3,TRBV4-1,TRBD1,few,CASSQDFFRDRGTDTQYF,TGCGCCAGCAGCCAAGATTTTTTCCGGGACAGGGGCACAGATACGCAGTATTTT
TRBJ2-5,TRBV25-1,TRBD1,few,CASSTRDSQETQYF,TGTGCCAGCAGTACCCGGGACAGCCAAGAGACCCAGTACTTC
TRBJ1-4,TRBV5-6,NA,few,CASSLIQEEKLFF,TGTGCCAGCAGCTTGATCCAGGAGGAAAAACTGTTTTTT
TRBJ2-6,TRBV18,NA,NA,CASSSTEAGANVLTF,TGTGCCAGCTCTAGTACGGAGGCTGGGGCCAACGTCCTGACTTTC
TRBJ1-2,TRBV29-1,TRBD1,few,CSVGSRGPGYGYTF,TGCAGCGTTGGCTCCAGGGGGCCTGGCTATGGCTACACCTTC
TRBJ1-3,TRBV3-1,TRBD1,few,CASSPTGEGRGKVGNTIYF,TGTGCCAGCAGCCCCACGGGAGAAGGCAGGGGGAAGGTCGGAAACACCATATATTTT
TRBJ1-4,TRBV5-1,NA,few,CASSLAPEGEKLFF,TGCGCCAGCAGCTTGGCACCCGAGGGTGAAAAACTGTTTTTT
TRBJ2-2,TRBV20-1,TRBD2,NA,CSARDFGLASGELFF,TGCAGTGCTAGAGATTTCGGACTAGCTTCCGGGGAGCTGTTTTTT
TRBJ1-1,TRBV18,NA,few,CASSPLQVNTEAFF,TGTGCCAGCTCACCCCTCCAGGTGAACACTGAAGCTTTCTTT
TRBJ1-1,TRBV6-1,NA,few,CALPDRRNTEAFF,TGTGCCCTACCCGACCGAAGAAACACTGAAGCTTTCTTT
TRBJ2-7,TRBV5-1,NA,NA,CASSLEASFEQYF,TGCGCCAGCAGCTTGGAGGCTAGCTTCGAGCAGTACTTC